This T cell receptor beta chain was captured in a study of cytomegalovirus exposure and HLA in healthy donors. Germline lookup yields CDR1 ENHRY and CDR2 SYGVKD. This CDR3 contains 19 residues. V lost 0 bases to trimming and J lost 1 base; unmatched junction nucleotides: 9. Study observations and caveats: As was reported, the classifier diagnosed cytomegalovirus status with high specificity and sensitivity.

The table came from immunoSEQ multiplex PCR; TCRdb's copy has only in-frame clones and leaves some out. The sample records roughly 73,000 clones, 85% to 95% being singletons. As to this clone: The antigen remains undetermined.

The sequence was obtained from a man between 18 and 29 years old in good health and CMV-seronegative. V usage is TRBV10-3 and J usage is TRBJ2-6, with 7 nucleotides matching TRBD2. The sequenced material came from PBMCs. CDR3 sequence: CAISESDGGGGSGANVLTF. CDR3 sequence (DNA): TGTGCCATCAGTGAGTCGGATGGCGGGGGTGGTTCTGGGGCCAACGTCCTGACTTTC.